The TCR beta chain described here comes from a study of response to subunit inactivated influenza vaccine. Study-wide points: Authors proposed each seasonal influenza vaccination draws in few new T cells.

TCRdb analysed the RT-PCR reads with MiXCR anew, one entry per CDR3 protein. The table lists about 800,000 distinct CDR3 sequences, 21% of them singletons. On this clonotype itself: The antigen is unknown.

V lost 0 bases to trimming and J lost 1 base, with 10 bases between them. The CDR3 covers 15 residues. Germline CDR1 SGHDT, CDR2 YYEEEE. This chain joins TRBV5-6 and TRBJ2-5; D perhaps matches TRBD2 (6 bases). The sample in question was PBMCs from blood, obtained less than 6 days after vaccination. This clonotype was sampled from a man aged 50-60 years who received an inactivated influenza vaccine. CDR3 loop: CASSLEGRPQETQYF. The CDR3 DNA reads TGTGCCAGCAGCTTGGAAGGGAGGCCCCAAGAGACCCAGTACTTC. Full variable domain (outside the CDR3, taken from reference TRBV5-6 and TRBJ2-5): DAGVTQSPTHLIKTRGQQVTLRCSPKSGHDTVSWYQQALGQGPQFIFQYYEEEERQRGNFPDRFSGHQFPNYSSELNVNALLLGDSALYLCASSLEGRPQETQYFGPGTRLLVL.